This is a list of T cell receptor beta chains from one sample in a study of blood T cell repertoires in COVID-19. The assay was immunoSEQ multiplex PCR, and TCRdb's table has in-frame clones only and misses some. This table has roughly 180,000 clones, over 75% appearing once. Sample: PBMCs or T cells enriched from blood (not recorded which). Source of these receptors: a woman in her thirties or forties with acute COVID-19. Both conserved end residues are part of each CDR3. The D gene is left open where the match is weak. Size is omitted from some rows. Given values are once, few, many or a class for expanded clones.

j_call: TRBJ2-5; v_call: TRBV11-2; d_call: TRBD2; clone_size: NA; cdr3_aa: CASRTSGQETQYF; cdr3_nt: TGTGCCAGCAGGACTAGCGGCCAAGAGACCCAGTACTTC
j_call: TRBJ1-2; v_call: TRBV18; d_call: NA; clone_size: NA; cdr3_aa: CASSPGALYGYTF; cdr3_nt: TGTGCCAGCTCACCAGGGGCTCTCTATGGCTACACCTTC
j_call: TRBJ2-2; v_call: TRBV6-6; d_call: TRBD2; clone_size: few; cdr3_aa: CASRRYTSGHRTGELFF; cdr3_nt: TGTGCCAGCAGGCGATATACTAGCGGCCATCGGACCGGGGAGCTGTTTTTT
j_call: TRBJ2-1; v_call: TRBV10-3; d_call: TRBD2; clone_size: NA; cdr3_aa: CAISAKLAGAFDEQFF; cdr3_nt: TGTGCCATCAGTGCAAAACTAGCGGGAGCTTTCGATGAGCAGTTCTTC
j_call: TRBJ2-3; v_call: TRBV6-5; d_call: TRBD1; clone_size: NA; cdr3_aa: CASNRRGREDTQYF; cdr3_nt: TGTGCCAGCAACCGCAGGGGGCGCGAGGATACGCAGTATTTT
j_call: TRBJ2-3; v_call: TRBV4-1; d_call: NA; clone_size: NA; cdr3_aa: CASSQENLRDTQYF; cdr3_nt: TGCGCCAGCAGCCAAGAGAATTTGCGCGATACGCAGTATTTT
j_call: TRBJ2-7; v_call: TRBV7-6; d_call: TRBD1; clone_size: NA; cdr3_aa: CASSSRQGEEDEQYF; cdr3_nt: TGTGCCAGCAGCTCTAGACAGGGGGAAGAGGACGAGCAGTACTTC
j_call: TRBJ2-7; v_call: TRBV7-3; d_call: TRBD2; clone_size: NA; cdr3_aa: CASSFQAGRASGRYEQYF; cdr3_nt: TGTGCCAGCAGCTTTCAGGCTGGTCGGGCTAGCGGGCGCTACGAGCAGTACTTC
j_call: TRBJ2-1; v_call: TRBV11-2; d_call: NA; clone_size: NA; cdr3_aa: CASSSRTGYTAHNEQFF; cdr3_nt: TGTGCCAGCAGCTCTAGAACAGGGTATACAGCCCACAATGAGCAGTTCTTC
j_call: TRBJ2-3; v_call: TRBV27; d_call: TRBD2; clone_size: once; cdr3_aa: CASSLGPPSGSGDTQYF; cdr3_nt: TGTGCCAGCAGTTTAGGCCCCCCTAGCGGGAGTGGGGATACGCAGTATTTT
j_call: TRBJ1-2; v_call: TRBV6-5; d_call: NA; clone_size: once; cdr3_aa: CASNRRGGYTF; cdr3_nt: TGTGCCAGCAACCGGCGGGGTGGCTACACCTTC
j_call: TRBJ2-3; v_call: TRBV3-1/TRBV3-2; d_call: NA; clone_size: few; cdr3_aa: CASSPKWGTSTDTQYF; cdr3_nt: TGTGCCAGCAGCCCCAAATGGGGGACTAGCACAGATACGCAGTATTTT